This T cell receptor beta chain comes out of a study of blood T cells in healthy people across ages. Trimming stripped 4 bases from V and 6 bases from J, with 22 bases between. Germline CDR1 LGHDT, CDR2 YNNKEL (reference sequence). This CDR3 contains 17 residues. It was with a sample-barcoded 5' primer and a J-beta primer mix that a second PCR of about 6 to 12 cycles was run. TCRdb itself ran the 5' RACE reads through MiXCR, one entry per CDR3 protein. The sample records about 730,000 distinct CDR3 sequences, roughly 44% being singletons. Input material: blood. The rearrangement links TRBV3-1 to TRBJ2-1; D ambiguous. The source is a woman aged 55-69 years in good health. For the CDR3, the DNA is TGTGCCAGCAGCCTCGCCAAACCAGGCTTCGAGATCAATGAGCAGTTCTTC. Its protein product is CASSLAKPGFEINEQFF.